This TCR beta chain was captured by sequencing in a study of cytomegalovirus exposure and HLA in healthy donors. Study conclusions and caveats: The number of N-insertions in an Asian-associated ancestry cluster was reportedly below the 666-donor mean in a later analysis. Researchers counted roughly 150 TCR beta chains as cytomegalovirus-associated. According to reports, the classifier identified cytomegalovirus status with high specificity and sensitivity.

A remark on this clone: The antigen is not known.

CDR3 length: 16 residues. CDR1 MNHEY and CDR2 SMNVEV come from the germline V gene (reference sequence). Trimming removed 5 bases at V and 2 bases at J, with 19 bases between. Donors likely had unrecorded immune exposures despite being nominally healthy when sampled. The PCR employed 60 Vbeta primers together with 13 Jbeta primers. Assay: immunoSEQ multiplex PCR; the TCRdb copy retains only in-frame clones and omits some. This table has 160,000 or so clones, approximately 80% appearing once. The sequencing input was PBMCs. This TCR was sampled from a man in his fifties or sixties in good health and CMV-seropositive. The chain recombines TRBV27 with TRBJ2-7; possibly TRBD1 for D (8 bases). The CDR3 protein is CASSANSQGGAYEQYF. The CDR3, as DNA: TGTGCCAGCAGTGCCAATTCACAGGGGGGGGCCTACGAGCAGTACTTC.